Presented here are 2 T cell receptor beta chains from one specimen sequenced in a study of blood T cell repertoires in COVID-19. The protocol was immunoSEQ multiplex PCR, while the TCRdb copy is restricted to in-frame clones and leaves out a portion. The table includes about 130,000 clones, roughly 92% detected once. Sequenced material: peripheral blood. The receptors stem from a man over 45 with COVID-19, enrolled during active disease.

The CDR3 is CASSSTGMSPLHF. CDR3 sequence (DNA): TGTGCCAGCAGCTCAACAGGGATGTCACCCCTCCACTTT. The genes are TRBV11-2 and TRBJ1-6, with a possible D match to TRBD1 (6 bases). Trimming left V 4 bases short and J 10 bases short, with 11 bases between. Per the germline V gene, CDR1 is SGHAT and CDR2 is FQNNGV. CDR3 length equals 13 residues.

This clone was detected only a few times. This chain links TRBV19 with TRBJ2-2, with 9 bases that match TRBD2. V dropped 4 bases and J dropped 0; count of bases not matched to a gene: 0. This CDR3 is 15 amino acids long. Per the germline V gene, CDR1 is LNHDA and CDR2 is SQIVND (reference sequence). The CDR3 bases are TGTGCCAGTAGTAGCGGGAGGGCGAACACCGGGGAGCTGTTTTTT. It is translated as CASSSGRANTGELFF.